The source of this T cell receptor beta chain is a study of blood T cell repertoires in COVID-19. Background on the study: Some COVID-19 samples were acute and others convalescent; all came from the United States, Italy and Spain. Nucleic acid was either cDNA or gDNA, and it came from T cells, B-cell-depleted T cells, or PBMCs.

The germline V gene encodes CDR1 MNHNS and CDR2 SASEGT. The CDR3 is 20 residues long. The V and J ends lost 0 bases and 2 bases respectively, with 23 bases between them. Per the authors' pipeline: Reference gene primer amplification in the assay estimated nucleated cell counts. The table came from immunoSEQ multiplex PCR; TCRdb's copy has only in-frame clones and leaves some out. V and J calls and clone size come straight from that table; D and trimming were deduced from the DNA. This sample has more than 55,000 clones, with over 70% found just once. The receptor was isolated from a man aged 55 to 70 with acute or convalescent COVID-19. The sample was peripheral blood. This sequence joins TRBV6-1 and TRBJ1-5; tentatively, D is TRBD1 (5 bases). The CDR3 loop is CASSEALWGLGIEGNQPQHF. The CDR3 DNA reads TGTGCCAGCAGTGAAGCGCTGTGGGGACTTGGTATCGAAGGCAATCAGCCCCAGCATTTT.